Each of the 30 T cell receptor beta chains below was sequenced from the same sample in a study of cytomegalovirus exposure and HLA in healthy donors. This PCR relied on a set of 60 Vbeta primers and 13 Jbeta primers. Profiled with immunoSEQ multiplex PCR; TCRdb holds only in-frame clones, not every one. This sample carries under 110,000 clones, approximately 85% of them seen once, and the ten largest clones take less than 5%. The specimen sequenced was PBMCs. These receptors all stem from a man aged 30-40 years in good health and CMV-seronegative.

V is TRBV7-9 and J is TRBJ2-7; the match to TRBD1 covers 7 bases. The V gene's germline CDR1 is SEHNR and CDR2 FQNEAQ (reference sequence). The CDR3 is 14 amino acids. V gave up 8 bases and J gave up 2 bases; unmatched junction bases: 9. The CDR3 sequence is CASGQDSPPYEQYF. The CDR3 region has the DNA TGTGCCAGCGGACAGGACTCACCTCCCTACGAGCAGTACTTC.

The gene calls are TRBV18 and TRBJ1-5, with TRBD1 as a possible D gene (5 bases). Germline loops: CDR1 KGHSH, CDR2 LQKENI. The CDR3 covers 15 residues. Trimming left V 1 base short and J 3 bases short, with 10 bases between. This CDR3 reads CASSPRGTPNQPQHF. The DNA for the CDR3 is TGTGCCAGCTCACCACGCGGGACGCCCAATCAGCCCCAGCATTTT. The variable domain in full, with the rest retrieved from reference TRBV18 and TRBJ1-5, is NAGVMQNPRHLVRRRGQEARLRCSPMKGHSHVYWYRQLPEEGLKFMVYLQKENIIDESGMPKERFSAEFPKEGPSILRIQQVVRGDSAAYFCASSPRGTPNQPQHFGDGTRLSIL.

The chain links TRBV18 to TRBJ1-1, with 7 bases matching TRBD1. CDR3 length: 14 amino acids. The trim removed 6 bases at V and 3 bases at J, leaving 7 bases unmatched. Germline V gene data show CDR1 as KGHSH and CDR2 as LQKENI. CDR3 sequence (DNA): TGTGCCAGCTCGCGGGACAGTAAGGACACTGAAGCTTTCTTT. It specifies CASSRDSKDTEAFF.

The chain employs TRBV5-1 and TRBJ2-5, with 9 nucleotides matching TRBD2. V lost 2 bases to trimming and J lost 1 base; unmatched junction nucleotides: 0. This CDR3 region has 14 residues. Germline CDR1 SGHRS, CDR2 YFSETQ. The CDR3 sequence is CASSFSGGQETQYF. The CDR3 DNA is TGCGCCAGCAGCTTTAGCGGGGGCCAAGAGACCCAGTACTTC.

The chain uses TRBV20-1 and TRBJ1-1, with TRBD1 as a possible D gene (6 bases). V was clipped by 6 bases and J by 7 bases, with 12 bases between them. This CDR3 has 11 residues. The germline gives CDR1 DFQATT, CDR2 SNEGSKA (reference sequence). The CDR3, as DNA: TGCAGTGCCCAGGGGTATGTTGAAGCTTTCTTT. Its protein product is CSAQGYVEAFF.

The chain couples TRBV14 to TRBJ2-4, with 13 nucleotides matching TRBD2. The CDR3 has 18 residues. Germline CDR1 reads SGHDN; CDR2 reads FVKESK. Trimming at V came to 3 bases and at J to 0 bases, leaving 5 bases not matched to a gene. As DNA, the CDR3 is TGTGCCAGCAGCCAGGGACTAGCGGGATCTTTAGCCAAAAACATTCAGTACTTC. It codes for CASSQGLAGSLAKNIQYF.

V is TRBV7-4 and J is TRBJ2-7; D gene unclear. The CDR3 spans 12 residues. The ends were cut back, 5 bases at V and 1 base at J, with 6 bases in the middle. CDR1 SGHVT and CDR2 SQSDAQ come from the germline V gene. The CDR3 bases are TGTGCCAGCAGCCTGAGGTCCTACGAGCAGTACTTC. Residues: CASSLRSYEQYF.

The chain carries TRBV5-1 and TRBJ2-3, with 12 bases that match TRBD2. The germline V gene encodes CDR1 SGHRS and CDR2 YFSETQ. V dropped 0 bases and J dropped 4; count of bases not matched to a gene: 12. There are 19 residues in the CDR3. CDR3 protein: CASSLEGTSGSNPPDTQYF. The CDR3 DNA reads TGCGCCAGCAGCTTGGAAGGGACTAGCGGGTCAAATCCCCCAGATACGCAGTATTTT.

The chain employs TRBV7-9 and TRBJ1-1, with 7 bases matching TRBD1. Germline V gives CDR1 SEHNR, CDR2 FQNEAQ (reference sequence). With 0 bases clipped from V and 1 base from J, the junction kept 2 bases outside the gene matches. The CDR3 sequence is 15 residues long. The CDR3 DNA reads TGTGCCAGCAGCTTAGCGGGACAGAAGAACACTGAAGCTTTCTTT. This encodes CASSLAGQKNTEAFF.

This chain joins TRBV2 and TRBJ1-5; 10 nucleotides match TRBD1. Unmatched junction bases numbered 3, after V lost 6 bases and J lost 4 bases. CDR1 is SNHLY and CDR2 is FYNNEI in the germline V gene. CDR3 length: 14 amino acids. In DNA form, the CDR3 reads TGTGCCAGCAGGACAGGGGGCTTGAATCAGCCCCAGCATTTT. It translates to CASRTGGLNQPQHF.

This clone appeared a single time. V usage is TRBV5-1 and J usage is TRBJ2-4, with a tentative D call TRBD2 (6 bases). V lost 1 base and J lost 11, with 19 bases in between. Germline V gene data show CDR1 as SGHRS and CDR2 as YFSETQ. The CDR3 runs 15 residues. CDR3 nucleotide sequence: TGCGCCAGCAGCTTGTGGCGGGGAGAAGGGGATCTTCAGTACTTC. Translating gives CASSLWRGEGDLQYF.

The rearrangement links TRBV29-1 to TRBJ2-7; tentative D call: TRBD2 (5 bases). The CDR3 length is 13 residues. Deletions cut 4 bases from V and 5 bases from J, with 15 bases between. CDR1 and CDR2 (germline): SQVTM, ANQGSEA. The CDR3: CSVGMTEVHEQYF. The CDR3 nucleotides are TGCAGCGTTGGGATGACGGAGGTCCACGAGCAGTACTTC.

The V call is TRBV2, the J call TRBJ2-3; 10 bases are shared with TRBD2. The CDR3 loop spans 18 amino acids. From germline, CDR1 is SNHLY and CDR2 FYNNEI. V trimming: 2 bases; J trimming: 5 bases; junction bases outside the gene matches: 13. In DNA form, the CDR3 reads TGTGCCAGCAGTGAACAGGACGGAGCGGGGGGGCGCCTAGATACGCAGTATTTT. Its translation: CASSEQDGAGGRLDTQYF.

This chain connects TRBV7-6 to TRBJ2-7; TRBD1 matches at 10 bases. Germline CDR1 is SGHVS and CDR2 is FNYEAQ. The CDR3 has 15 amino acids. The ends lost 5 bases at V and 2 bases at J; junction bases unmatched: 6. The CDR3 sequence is CASSLRGQGPYEQYF. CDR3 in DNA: TGTGCCAGCAGCCTAAGGGGACAGGGGCCCTACGAGCAGTACTTC. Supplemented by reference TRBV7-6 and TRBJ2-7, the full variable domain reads GAGVSQSPRYKVTKRGQDVALRCDPISGHVSLYWYRQALGQGPEFLTYFNYEAQQDKSGLPNDRFSAERPEGSISTLTIQRTEQRDSAMYRCASSLRGQGPYEQYFGPGTRLTVT.

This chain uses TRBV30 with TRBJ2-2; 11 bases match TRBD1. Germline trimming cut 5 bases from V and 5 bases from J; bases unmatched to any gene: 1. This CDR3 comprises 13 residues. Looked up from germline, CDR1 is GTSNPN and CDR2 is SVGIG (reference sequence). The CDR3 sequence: CAWGQGATGELFF. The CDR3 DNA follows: TGTGCCTGGGGACAGGGGGCAACCGGGGAGCTGTTTTTT.

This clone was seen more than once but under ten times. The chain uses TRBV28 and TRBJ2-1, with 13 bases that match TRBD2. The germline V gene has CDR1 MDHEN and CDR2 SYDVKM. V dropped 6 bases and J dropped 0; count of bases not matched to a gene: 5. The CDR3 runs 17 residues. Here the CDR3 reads CASSSGLAGASYNEQFF. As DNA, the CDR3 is TGTGCCAGCAGCTCCGGACTAGCGGGGGCCTCCTACAATGAGCAGTTCTTC.

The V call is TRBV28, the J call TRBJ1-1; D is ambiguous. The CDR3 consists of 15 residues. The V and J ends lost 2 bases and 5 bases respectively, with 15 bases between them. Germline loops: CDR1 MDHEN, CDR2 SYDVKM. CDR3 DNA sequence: TGTGCCAGCAGTTTAGACATTGGGAGTGGTACTGAAGCTTTCTTT. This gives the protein CASSLDIGSGTEAFF.

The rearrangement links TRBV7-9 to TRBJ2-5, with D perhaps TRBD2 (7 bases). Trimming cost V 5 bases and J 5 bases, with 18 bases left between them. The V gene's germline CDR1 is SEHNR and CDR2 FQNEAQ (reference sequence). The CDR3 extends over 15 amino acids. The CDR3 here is CASSAGPGRGETQYF. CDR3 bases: TGTGCCAGCAGCGCCGGCCCTGGGAGGGGGGAGACCCAGTACTTC.

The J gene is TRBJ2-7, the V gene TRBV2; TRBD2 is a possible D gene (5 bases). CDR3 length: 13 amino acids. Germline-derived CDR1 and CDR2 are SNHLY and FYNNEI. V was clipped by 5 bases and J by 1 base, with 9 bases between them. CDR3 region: CASSQLESYEQYF. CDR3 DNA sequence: TGTGCCAGCAGTCAACTAGAATCCTACGAGCAGTACTTC.

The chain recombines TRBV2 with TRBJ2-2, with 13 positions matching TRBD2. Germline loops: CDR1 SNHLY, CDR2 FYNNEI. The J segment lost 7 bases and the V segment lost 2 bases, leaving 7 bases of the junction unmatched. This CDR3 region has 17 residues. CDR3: CASSESGLAGQGGELFF. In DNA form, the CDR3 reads TGTGCCAGCAGTGAATCGGGACTAGCGGGGCAGGGCGGGGAGCTGTTTTTT.

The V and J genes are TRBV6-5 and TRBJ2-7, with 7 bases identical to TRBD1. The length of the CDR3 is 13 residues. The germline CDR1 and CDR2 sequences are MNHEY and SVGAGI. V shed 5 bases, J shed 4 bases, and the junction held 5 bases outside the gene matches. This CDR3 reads CASSRDREYEQYF. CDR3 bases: TGTGCCAGCAGTAGAGACAGGGAATACGAGCAGTACTTC.

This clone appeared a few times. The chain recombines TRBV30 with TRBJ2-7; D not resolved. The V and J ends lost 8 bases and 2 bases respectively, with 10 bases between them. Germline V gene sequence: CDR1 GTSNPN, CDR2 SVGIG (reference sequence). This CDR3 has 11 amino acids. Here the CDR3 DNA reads TGTGCCGGGCAGGAAGCCTACGAGCAGTACTTC. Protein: CAGQEAYEQYF.

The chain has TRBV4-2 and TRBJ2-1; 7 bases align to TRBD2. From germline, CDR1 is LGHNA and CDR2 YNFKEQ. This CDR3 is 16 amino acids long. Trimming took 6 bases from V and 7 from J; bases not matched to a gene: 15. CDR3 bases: TGTGCCAGCAGTAAGGGCCCATTTGGGGGGGAGAATGAGCAGTTCTTC. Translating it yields CASSKGPFGGENEQFF.

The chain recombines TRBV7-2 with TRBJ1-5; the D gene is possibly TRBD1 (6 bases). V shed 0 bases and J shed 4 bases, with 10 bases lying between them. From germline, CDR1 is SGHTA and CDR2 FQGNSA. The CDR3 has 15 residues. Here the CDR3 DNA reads TGTGCCAGCAGCTTAGCGCCGGACAGAAATCAGCCCCAGCATTTT. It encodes CASSLAPDRNQPQHF.

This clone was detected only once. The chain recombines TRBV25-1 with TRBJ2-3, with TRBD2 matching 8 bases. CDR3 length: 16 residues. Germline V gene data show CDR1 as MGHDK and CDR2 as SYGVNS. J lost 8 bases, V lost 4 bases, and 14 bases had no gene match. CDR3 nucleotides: TGTGCCAGCAGTGGACCGGGACTAGGGGGTTCCGGTACGCAGTATTTT. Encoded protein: CASSGPGLGGSGTQYF.

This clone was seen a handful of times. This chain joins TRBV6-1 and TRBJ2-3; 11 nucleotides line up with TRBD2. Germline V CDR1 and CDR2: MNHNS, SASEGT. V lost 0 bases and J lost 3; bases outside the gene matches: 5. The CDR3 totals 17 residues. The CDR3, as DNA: TGTGCCAGCAGTGAAGCTTTAGCGGGGGGGGCAACAGATACGCAGTATTTT. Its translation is CASSEALAGGATDTQYF.

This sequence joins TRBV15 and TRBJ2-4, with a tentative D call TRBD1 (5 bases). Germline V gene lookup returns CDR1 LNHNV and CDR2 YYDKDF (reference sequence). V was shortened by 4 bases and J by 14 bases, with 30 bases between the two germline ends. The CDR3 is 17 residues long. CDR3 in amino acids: CATSTKPGQRTREEEYF. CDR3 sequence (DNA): TGTGCCACCAGCACCAAGCCAGGGCAAAGAACAAGGGAAGAGGAGTACTTC.

The CDR3: CASSSGLTEAFF. The DNA of the CDR3 is TGTGCCAGCAGTTCGGGTCTCACTGAAGCTTTCTTT. The chain carries TRBV27 and TRBJ1-1, with no clear D. Germline values: CDR1 MNHEY, CDR2 SMNVEV (reference sequence). With 4 bases removed from V and 4 bases from J, the gap between germline ends came to 7 bases. The CDR3 has 12 amino acids.

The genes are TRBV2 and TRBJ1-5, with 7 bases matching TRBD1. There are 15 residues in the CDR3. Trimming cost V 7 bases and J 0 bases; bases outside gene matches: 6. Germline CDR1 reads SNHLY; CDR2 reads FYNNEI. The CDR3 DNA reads TGTGCCAGCACCAAGACAGGGAATAGCAATCAGCCCCAGCATTTT. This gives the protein CASTKTGNSNQPQHF.

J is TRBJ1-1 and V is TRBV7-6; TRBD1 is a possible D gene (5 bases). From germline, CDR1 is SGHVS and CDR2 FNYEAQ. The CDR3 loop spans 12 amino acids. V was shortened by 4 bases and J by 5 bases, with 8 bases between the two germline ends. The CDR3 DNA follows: TGTGCCAGCAGCTCAGGGATTACTGAAGCTTTCTTT. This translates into CASSSGITEAFF.